This entry lists 10 T cell receptor beta chains sequenced from one sample in a study of control samples from healthy donors and cancer patients. Here immunoSEQ multiplex PCR was the method, and the copy in TCRdb shows in-frame clones only, minus some. Counted here are tens of thousands of clones, about nine tenths occurring once; the ten biggest clones make up 1.6%. Sequenced material: PBMCs. Receptors were obtained from a middle-aged man with colorectal cancer.

This sequence joins TRBV7-9 and TRBJ2-7; D not certain. V was shortened by 5 bases and J by 5 bases, with 13 bases between the two germline ends. This CDR3 has 13 residues. The germline CDR1 and CDR2 sequences are SEHNR and FQNEAQ (reference sequence). This chain's CDR3 is CASSHPNSHEQYF. In DNA, the CDR3 is TGTGCCAGCAGCCATCCAAACAGCCACGAGCAGTACTTC.

This clone came up once. The chain joins TRBV3-1 (or the pseudogene TRBV3-2) to TRBJ2-1; the match to TRBD2 covers 8 bases. The junction had 6 bases not matched to a gene; V was cut back by 4 bases and J by 1 base. The CDR3 sequence is 16 residues long. Germline lookup yields CDR1 LGHDT and CDR2 YNNKEL (reference sequence). The CDR3 reads CASSPFSGDSYNEQFF. The DNA of the CDR3 is TGTGCCAGCAGCCCCTTTAGCGGGGATTCCTACAATGAGCAGTTCTTC.

The chain carries TRBV7-2 and TRBJ2-1; 7 nucleotides match TRBD2. Germline V gene lookup returns CDR1 SGHTA and CDR2 FQGNSA. The CDR3 runs to 15 residues. V shed 0 bases, J shed 4 bases, and the junction held 3 bases outside the gene matches. This chain's CDR3 is CASSLASGYYNEQFF. CDR3 sequence (DNA): TGTGCCAGCAGCTTAGCTAGCGGGTATTACAATGAGCAGTTCTTC.

About this clone itself: Because the CDR3's place on the DNA is in doubt, the DNA is left out and the CDR3 is given as listed by TCRdb. This sequence joins TRBV28 and TRBJ2-7; the table gives TRBD2 as D, unverified against the DNA. Per the germline V gene, CDR1 is MDHEN and CDR2 is SYDVKM. The CDR3 length equals 16 residues, ends included. CDR3 residues: CASSFLRQRGSYEQYF.

The rearrangement uses TRBV4-2 and TRBJ1-1; no clear D. The V and J ends lost 1 base and 7 bases respectively, with 10 bases between them. Germline V gene lookup returns CDR1 LGHNA and CDR2 YNFKEQ. The CDR3 loop spans 13 amino acids. CDR3 region: CASSQGRVGEAFF. In DNA form, the CDR3 reads TGTGCCAGCAGCCAAGGGCGGGTTGGTGAAGCTTTCTTT.

The rearrangement uses TRBV7-2 and TRBJ1-6; D is possibly TRBD1 (6 bases). CDR3 length: 14 residues. CDR1 and CDR2 from the germline V gene are SGHTA and FQGNSA. V lost 2 bases, J lost 8 bases, and 10 bases lay in between. CDR3 region: CASSLTGRDSPLHF. Written as DNA, the CDR3 is TGTGCCAGCAGCTTAACAGGGAGAGATTCACCCCTCCACTTT.

The gene calls are TRBV4-2 and TRBJ1-2, with D tentatively TRBD1 (6 bases). The CDR3 runs to 15 residues. V was trimmed by 0 bases and J by 2 bases, leaving 10 bases between them. CDR1 and CDR2 from the germline V gene are LGHNA and YNFKEQ. The CDR3 sequence: CASSQDITGNYGYTF. For the CDR3, the DNA is TGTGCCAGCAGCCAAGATATTACAGGGAACTATGGCTACACCTTC.

CDR3 region: CASQFRDKGYEQYF. The CDR3 nucleotides are TGTGCCAGTCAATTCCGGGACAAGGGATACGAGCAGTACTTC. The chain carries TRBV28 and TRBJ2-7; D may be TRBD1 (6 bases). This CDR3 is 14 amino acids long. In germline, CDR1 is MDHEN, CDR2 SYDVKM. Trimming took off 9 bases at V and 4 bases at J, with 19 bases between the two ends.

J is TRBJ1-1 and V is TRBV9; D is ambiguous. Germline V gene sequence: CDR1 SGDLS, CDR2 YYNGEE. The CDR3 contains 13 residues. The V end was cut by 0 bases, the J end by 11 bases, with 14 bases between. This CDR3 reads CASSVDGGGEAFF. Here the CDR3 DNA reads TGTGCCAGCAGCGTAGATGGCGGCGGGGAGGCTTTCTTT. Supplemented by reference TRBV9 and TRBJ1-1, the full variable domain reads DSGVTQTPKHLITATGQRVTLRCSPRSGDLSVYWYQQSLDQGLQFLIQYYNGEERAKGNILERFSAQQFPDLHSELNLSSLELGDSALYFCASSVDGGGEAFFGQGTRLTVV.

CDR3 sequence: CASSLVSGGRALDTQYF. The CDR3 DNA sequence: TGTGCCAGCAGCTTAGTATCTGGCGGGAGGGCCCTAGATACGCAGTATTTT. The rearrangement links TRBV7-6 to TRBJ2-3; 9 bases are shared with TRBD2. V lost 1 base, J lost 5 bases, and 10 bases stayed unmatched. There are 17 residues in the CDR3. Germline loops: CDR1 SGHVS, CDR2 FNYEAQ.